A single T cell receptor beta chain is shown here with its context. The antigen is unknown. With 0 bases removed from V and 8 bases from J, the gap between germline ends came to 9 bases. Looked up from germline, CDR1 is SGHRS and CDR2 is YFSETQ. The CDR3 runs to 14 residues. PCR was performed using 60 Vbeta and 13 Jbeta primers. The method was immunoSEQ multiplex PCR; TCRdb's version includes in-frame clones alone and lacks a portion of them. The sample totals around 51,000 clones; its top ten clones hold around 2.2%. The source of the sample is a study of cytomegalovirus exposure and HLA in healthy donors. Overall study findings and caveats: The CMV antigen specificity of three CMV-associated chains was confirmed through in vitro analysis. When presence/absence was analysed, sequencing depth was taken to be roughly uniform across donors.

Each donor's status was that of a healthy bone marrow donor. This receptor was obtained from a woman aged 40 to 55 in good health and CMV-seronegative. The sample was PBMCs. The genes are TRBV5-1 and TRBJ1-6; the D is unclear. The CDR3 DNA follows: TGCGCCAGCAGCTTGGACCAAGAGGATTCACCCCTCCACTTT. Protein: CASSLDQEDSPLHF.